This T cell receptor (beta chain) was captured in a study of Graves' ophthalmopathy and Graves' hyperthyroidism. Points from the study as a whole: Most thyroid-expanded clonotypes exceeding 0.001 frequency were also found in blood. A model built from 13 signatures distinguished ophthalmopathy from stable hyperthyroidism with approximately 89% sensitivity and about 84% specificity.

This clonotype has ten or more counts. Its antigen is not identified. With a duration under 3 months, ophthalmopathy in the donors showed moderate-to-severe activity, CAS ≥3 and NOSPECS ≥4. RNA transcripts were the template, and TCR beta CDR3 regions were amplified from them. The first-round RT-PCR employed HTBI primers together with the Qiagen OneStep RT-PCR kit. A multiplex PCR was then performed as the second round. TCRdb re-called the multiplex PCR reads with MiXCR, one entry per CDR3 protein. The data show 340,000 or so distinct CDR3 sequences, around a sixth seen once. This CDR3 contains 14 residues. After removal of 2 bases from V and 6 bases from J, the junction contained 6 bases not matched to a gene. Germline values: CDR1 SGDLS, CDR2 YYNGEE.

This TCR was recovered from an adult man with Graves' ophthalmopathy. The chain couples TRBV9 to TRBJ2-7; TRBD2 matches 9 bases. Sequencing was performed on peripheral blood. CDR3 in DNA: TGTGCCAGCAGCGTCGCGGGAGGGCCGACCGAGCAGTACTTC. Translation gives CASSVAGGPTEQYF.